The 20 T cell receptor beta chains reported below all come from one sample, sequenced in a study of patients and donors after allogeneic stem cell transplantation. TCRdb ran MiXCR on the RT-PCR reads and lists one entry per CDR3 protein. The table has roughly 880,000 distinct CDR3 sequences, roughly 18% seen once. The sample consisted of blood, either unsorted or a sorted T cell fraction (not recorded which). These receptors all come from a human donor who was either an allogeneic HSCT recipient or a stem cell or donor lymphocyte infusion donor (not recorded which). It is not recorded whose cells these are; they may come from a transplant donor.

The chain links TRBV5-6 to TRBJ1-1; tentatively, D is TRBD1 (6 bases). The germline CDR1 and CDR2 sequences are SGHDT and YYEEEE. The CDR3 covers 16 residues. V lost 0 bases, J lost 1 base, and 13 bases lay in between. The CDR3 region is CASSLGVADRNTEAFF. The CDR3 DNA follows: TGTGCCAGCAGCTTGGGAGTGGCGGACAGGAACACTGAAGCTTTCTTT.

This clonotype was found a few times. This sequence joins TRBV20-1 and TRBJ2-1; 7 bases are shared with TRBD1. The V gene end was trimmed by 3 bases and the J gene end by 6 bases; junction bases not matched to a gene: 8. Germline V gives CDR1 DFQATT, CDR2 SNEGSKA (reference sequence). This CDR3 region has 14 residues. The CDR3 sequence is CSASKRGQRNEQFF. CDR3 nucleotide sequence: TGCAGTGCTAGTAAAAGGGGGCAACGCAATGAGCAGTTCTTC.

This clonotype was seen at least ten times. At one of its ends the junction is not consistent with the germline gene, which may arise from a read error. The chain couples TRBV5-1 to TRBJ2-3; TRBD1 is a possible D gene (6 bases). The length of the CDR3 is 12 residues. The germline V gene has CDR1 SGHRS and CDR2 YFSETQ. For the CDR3, the DNA is TGTGCCAGCAGTTTACAGGGTGATACGCAGTATTTT. The encoded protein is CASSLQGDTQYF.

The rearrangement joins TRBV7-2 to TRBJ1-2; 7 bases line up with TRBD1. J lost 8 bases, V lost 5 bases, and 5 bases had no gene match. This CDR3 contains 12 residues. In germline, CDR1 is SGHTA, CDR2 FQGNSA. CDR3 sequence: CASSGDRVGYTF. Written as DNA, the CDR3 is TGTGCCAGCAGCGGAGACAGGGTCGGCTACACCTTC.

V is TRBV11-2 and J is TRBJ2-7, with 9 bases that match TRBD2. V lost 5 bases, J lost 2 bases, and 10 bases stayed unmatched. CDR1 is SGHAT and CDR2 is FQNNGV in the germline V gene. CDR3 length: 16 amino acids. CDR3 protein: CASSPRSSGGTYEQYF. The CDR3 DNA reads TGTGCCAGCAGCCCCAGGTCCAGCGGGGGGACCTACGAGCAGTACTTC.

The gene calls are TRBV20-1 and TRBJ2-1, with TRBD1 as a possible D gene (6 bases). CDR3 length: 14 amino acids. Germline V gene sequence: CDR1 DFQATT, CDR2 SNEGSKA (reference sequence). With 6 bases removed from V and 0 bases from J, the gap between germline ends came to 12 bases. The CDR3 reads CSAVGASSYNEQFF. For the CDR3, the DNA is TGCAGTGCAGTGGGGGCAAGCTCCTACAATGAGCAGTTCTTC.

This clonotype has more than one count but fewer than ten. The gene calls are TRBV6-1 and TRBJ2-7; TRBD2 is a possible D gene (6 bases). V was shortened by 4 bases and J by 4 bases, with 26 bases between the two germline ends. The CDR3 loop spans 18 amino acids. Germline V CDR1 and CDR2: MNHNS, SASEGT. CDR3 region: CASSGGYGAGKGFYEQYF. The CDR3 DNA reads as TGTGCCAGCAGTGGAGGCTATGGGGCGGGAAAGGGGTTTTACGAGCAGTACTTC.

The chain joins TRBV7-8 to TRBJ2-3; tentative D call: TRBD2 (6 bases). Germline V CDR1 and CDR2: SGHVS, FQNEAQ. This CDR3 contains 16 residues. The germline V and J ends were trimmed by 5 bases and 0 bases, with 15 bases remaining between them. This CDR3 reads CASSPNSGGSTDTQYF. CDR3 nucleotide sequence: TGTGCCAGCAGCCCGAATAGCGGAGGGAGCACAGATACGCAGTATTTT.

This clonotype was counted a few times. The chain couples TRBV29-1 to TRBJ1-1; D uncertain. The CDR3 consists of 12 residues. Germline loops: CDR1 SQVTM, CDR2 ANQGSEA. Trimming took 8 bases from V and 5 from J, leaving 15 bases between them. The CDR3 here is CSLTDGSTEAFF. Written as DNA, the CDR3 is TGCAGCCTTACAGACGGATCTACTGAAGCTTTCTTT. The entire variable domain, with the rest obtained from reference TRBV29-1 and TRBJ1-1, is as follows: SAVISQKPSRDICQRGTSLTIQCQVDSQVTMMFWYRQQPGQSLTLIATANQGSEATYESGFVIDKFPISRPNLTFSTLTVSNMSPEDSSIYLCSLTDGSTEAFFGQGTRLTVV.

The chain combines TRBV6-5 with TRBJ2-7; TRBD1 is a possible D gene (5 bases). This CDR3 spans 16 amino acids. The germline gives CDR1 MNHEY, CDR2 SVGAGI. V was shortened by 0 bases and J by 3 bases, with 15 bases between the two germline ends. The CDR3 reads CASSYSRAHHFYEQYF. The DNA for the CDR3 is TGTGCCAGCAGTTACTCCAGGGCCCACCATTTCTACGAGCAGTACTTC.

This sequence joins TRBV2 and TRBJ2-7, with 7 bases identical to TRBD2. Germline assignment: CDR1 SNHLY and CDR2 FYNNEI. This CDR3 is built from 15 residues. Germline trimming cut 7 bases from V and 0 bases from J; bases unmatched to any gene: 9. CDR3 sequence reads: CASMDSGFSSYEQYF. The CDR3 region has the DNA TGTGCCAGCATGGATAGCGGGTTCAGCTCCTACGAGCAGTACTTC.

This clonotype was seen a few times. V usage is TRBV28 and J usage is TRBJ2-7; no clear D. The ends were cut back, 1 base at V and 1 base at J, with 8 bases in the middle. Germline CDR1 reads MDHEN; CDR2 reads SYDVKM. The CDR3 is 14 amino acids. This CDR3 reads CASSLFASSYEQYF. The CDR3 DNA reads as TGTGCCAGCAGTTTATTCGCCTCATCCTACGAGCAGTACTTC.

This clonotype has a handful of counts. The chain links TRBV20-1 to TRBJ2-2; TRBD2 matches 13 bases. Unmatched junction bases numbered 8, after V lost 6 bases and J lost 4 bases. Germline lookup yields CDR1 DFQATT and CDR2 SNEGSKA (reference sequence). The CDR3 spans 16 residues. The CDR3 bases are TGCAGTGCGTGGACTAGCGGGGGCTTGAGCACCGGGGAGCTGTTTTTT. This gives the protein CSAWTSGGLSTGELFF.

This clonotype turned up a few times. V usage is TRBV5-1 and J usage is TRBJ2-1, with TRBD2 as a possible D gene (6 bases). The CDR3 runs 15 residues. Per the germline V gene, CDR1 is SGHRS and CDR2 is YFSETQ. V shed 5 bases and J shed 1 base, with 13 bases lying between them. CDR3 loop: CASSQTGTSYNEQFF. CDR3 bases: TGCGCCAGCAGTCAAACCGGGACTTCCTACAATGAGCAGTTCTTC.

This clonotype was detected only a few times. The V call is TRBV20-1, the J call TRBJ2-1; D gene uncertain. V lost 1 base, J lost 3 bases, and 13 bases lay in between. The CDR3 has 15 residues. Germline CDR1 DFQATT, CDR2 SNEGSKA (reference sequence). The CDR3: CSARGIPADYNEQFF. The CDR3, as DNA: TGCAGTGCTAGAGGGATACCGGCGGACTACAATGAGCAGTTCTTC.

This clonotype was counted only a few times. The rearrangement joins TRBV20-1 to TRBJ2-1; D unresolved. Trimming shortened V by 3 bases and J by 3 bases, and 9 bases separated the two germline ends. The CDR3 covers 13 residues. Germline V gives CDR1 DFQATT, CDR2 SNEGSKA (reference sequence). Here the CDR3 DNA reads TGCAGTGCTAGGGATATACTCTACAATGAGCAGTTCTTC. Translation gives CSARDILYNEQFF.

V usage is TRBV12-3 or TRBV12-4 and J usage is TRBJ1-5; 8 nucleotides agree with TRBD1. This CDR3 comprises 15 residues. The junction had 5 bases not matched to a gene; V was cut back by 5 bases and J by 2 bases. CDR3 region: CASSKDRGGNQPQHF. The DNA of the CDR3 is TGTGCCAGCAGTAAAGACAGGGGAGGCAATCAGCCCCAGCATTTT.

The table lists this clonotype with a few counts. The rearrangement joins TRBV20-1 to TRBJ2-7; TRBD2 matches 7 bases. The trim removed 6 bases at V and 2 bases at J, leaving 10 bases unmatched. The germline CDR1 and CDR2 sequences are DFQATT and SNEGSKA (reference sequence). The CDR3 totals 14 residues. The chain's CDR3 is CSALGFGLAYEQYF. In nucleotides, the CDR3 is TGCAGTGCCCTCGGGTTCGGACTAGCCTACGAGCAGTACTTC.

The chain is built from TRBV10-3 and TRBJ2-7, with 7 positions matching TRBD1. The CDR3 runs to 14 residues. Unmatched junction bases numbered 10, after V lost 5 bases and J lost 6 bases. Germline V gene lookup returns CDR1 ENHRY and CDR2 SYGVKD. The CDR3 loop is CAISRDRVGGEQYF. CDR3 DNA sequence: TGTGCCATCAGTCGAGACAGGGTAGGGGGCGAGCAGTACTTC.

The chain combines TRBV12-3 or TRBV12-4 with TRBJ1-1, with 7 bases matching TRBD1. The CDR3 covers 12 residues. The V segment lost 6 bases and the J segment 5 bases; nucleotides outside the gene matches: 3. CDR3 amino acids: CASRSRGTEAFF. The CDR3 DNA reads as TGTGCCAGCAGGTCCAGGGGGACTGAAGCTTTCTTT.